The next 26 T cell receptor beta chains were all read from a single sample in a study of blood T cells in healthy people across ages. With a J-beta primer mix and a sample-barcoded 5' primer, a second PCR ran roughly 6 to 11 cycles. TCRdb analysed the 5' RACE reads with MiXCR anew, one entry per CDR3 protein. This table holds 1,300,000 or so distinct CDR3 sequences, approximately 59% found once. The sample comprised blood. The receptor source for this set is a man in his late teens or twenties in good health.

The chain is built from TRBV24-1 and TRBJ2-1; 13 nucleotides align to TRBD2. V dropped 10 bases and J dropped 7; count of bases not matched to a gene: 9. The CDR3 is made up of 15 amino acids. Looked up from germline, CDR1 is KGHDR and CDR2 is SFDVKD. CDR3 region: CATTSGRAVANEQFF. In DNA, the CDR3 is TGTGCCACAACTAGCGGGAGGGCCGTGGCAAATGAGCAGTTCTTC.

The V gene is TRBV3-1, the J gene TRBJ2-5; 10 nucleotides line up with TRBD2. The better agreement between TRBJ2-7 and the DNA end casts doubt on the J call. Germline loops: CDR1 LGHDT, CDR2 YNNKEL (reference sequence). This CDR3 comprises 14 residues. This CDR3 reads CASNPGLAKNEQYF. DNA for the CDR3: TGTGCCAGCAACCCGGGACTAGCGAAGAACGAGCAGTACTTC.

The chain uses TRBV11-1 and TRBJ2-7, with TRBD2 identical over 10 bases. Germline assignment: CDR1 SGHAT and CDR2 FQDESV (reference sequence). With V trimmed by 5 bases and J by 1 base, 5 bases remained unmatched. The CDR3 consists of 15 residues. The CDR3 sequence is CASSPGTSASYEQYF. The CDR3 region has the DNA TGTGCCAGCAGCCCCGGGACTAGCGCATCCTACGAGCAGTACTTC.

This clonotype was picked up many times. This chain uses TRBV14 with TRBJ1-2; weak D call: TRBD1 (6 bases). V shed 4 bases and J shed 3 bases, with 9 bases lying between them. Germline V CDR1 and CDR2: SGHDN, FVKESK. The CDR3 sequence is 13 residues long. The CDR3 nucleotides are TGTGCCAGCAGCCCCCGACAGGACTATGGCTACACCTTC. This encodes CASSPRQDYGYTF.

The rearrangement joins TRBV12-3 or TRBV12-4 to TRBJ2-4, with TRBD1 matching 11 bases. The J call is doubtful: the DNA matches TRBJ2-7 better. The CDR3 is made up of 14 amino acids. The CDR3 sequence: CASRGQGAKYEQYF. CDR3 nucleotide sequence: TGTGCCAGCAGAGGACAGGGGGCGAAGTACGAGCAGTACTTC.

The chain is built from TRBV4-2 and TRBJ2-1; 11 bases align to TRBD2. The length of the CDR3 is 16 residues. Germline assignment: CDR1 LGHNA and CDR2 YNFKEQ. The ends lost 2 bases at V and 3 bases at J; junction bases unmatched: 3. CDR3 residues: CASSQILAGGYNEQFF. The CDR3 DNA follows: TGTGCCAGCAGCCAAATCCTAGCGGGGGGCTACAATGAGCAGTTCTTC.

The table lists this clonotype with a count of one. J is TRBJ2-5 and V is TRBV7-9, with 10 nucleotides matching TRBD2. The CDR3 loop spans 16 amino acids. The germline CDR1 and CDR2 sequences are SEHNR and FQNEAQ (reference sequence). Germline trimming cut 1 base from V and 6 bases from J; bases unmatched to any gene: 8. DNA of the CDR3: TGTGCCAGCAGCTTAGGGCTAGCGGGAGTCAGTAAGACCCAGTACTTC. Protein sequence: CASSLGLAGVSKTQYF.

This clonotype was picked up many times. The V call is TRBV7-9, the J call TRBJ1-2, with 9 bases matching TRBD1. Germline-derived CDR1 and CDR2 are SEHNR and FQNEAQ (reference sequence). Trimming took 4 bases from V and 4 from J; bases not matched to a gene: 1. CDR3 length: 13 amino acids. The CDR3 DNA follows: TGTGCCAGCAGCTCGGGACAGGGCTATGGCTACACCTTC. It is translated as CASSSGQGYGYTF.

This sequence joins TRBV5-6 and TRBJ1-5, with TRBD1 identical over 7 bases. The CDR3 totals 15 residues. Germline V gene data show CDR1 as SGHDT and CDR2 as YYEEEE. V was pared by 4 bases and J by 3 bases, with 7 bases of the junction left unmatched. The CDR3 bases are TGTGCCAGCAGCGGCCCCGGGACAGCCAATCAGCCCCAGCATTTT. Translation: CASSGPGTANQPQHF.

The J gene is TRBJ2-7, the V gene TRBV27, with TRBD1 matching over 8 bases. The germline V gene encodes CDR1 MNHEY and CDR2 SMNVEV (reference sequence). The CDR3 has 16 residues. V was pared by 5 bases and J by 3 bases, with 12 bases of the junction left unmatched. The CDR3 DNA is TGTGCCAGCAGTGTCCTCGGACAGGGATCCCTCTACGAGCAGTACTTC. Amino acids: CASSVLGQGSLYEQYF.

This clonotype was seen a few times. The CDR3: CASSLETGELTF. CDR3 nucleotides: TGTGCCAGCAGTTTGGAGACAGGGGAGCTCACCTTC. This sequence joins TRBV28 and TRBJ1-2; TRBD1 matches at 8 bases. CDR1 is MDHEN, CDR2 SYDVKM, per germline. This CDR3 contains 12 residues. V lost 3 bases to trimming and J lost 13 bases; unmatched junction nucleotides: 7.

This clonotype has only a few counts. CDR3 coding DNA: TGTGCCAGCAGTTACTCTAACAGGGACTATGGCTACACCTTC. It yields the protein CASSYSNRDYGYTF. This chain uses TRBV6-5 with TRBJ1-2; maybe TRBD1 (6 bases). This CDR3 has 14 residues. V was clipped by 0 bases and J by 3 bases, with 8 bases between them. CDR1 is MNHEY and CDR2 is SVGAGI in the germline V gene.

This clonotype has just a few counts. The chain joins TRBV29-1 to TRBJ2-7; D perhaps matches TRBD2 (6 bases). V was trimmed by 8 bases and J by 5 bases, leaving 19 bases between them. The CDR3 has 13 residues. Germline V gene sequence: CDR1 SQVTM, CDR2 ANQGSEA. Written as DNA, the CDR3 is TGCAGCTATTCCGGGAGCTTTGCCCACGAGCAGTACTTC. Its translation: CSYSGSFAHEQYF.

The sample holds a few counts of this clonotype. The J gene is TRBJ2-7, the V gene TRBV3-1; D remains ambiguous. This CDR3 has 12 residues. Germline V gene sequence: CDR1 LGHDT, CDR2 YNNKEL (reference sequence). V was clipped by 2 bases and J by 3 bases, with 5 bases between them. The CDR3 DNA reads as TGTGCCAGCAGCCAATTTGGCTACGAGCAGTACTTC. Amino acid sequence: CASSQFGYEQYF.

This chain uses TRBV28 with TRBJ1-6; tentative D call: TRBD1 (5 bases). The V end lost 1 base, the J end lost 2 bases, and 6 bases lay between the germline ends. The CDR3 has 15 amino acids. The germline V gene encodes CDR1 MDHEN and CDR2 SYDVKM. CDR3 DNA sequence: TGTGCCAGCAGTTTATCGACAGCCTATAATTCACCCCTCCACTTT. Encoded protein: CASSLSTAYNSPLHF.

This rearrangement joins TRBV7-2 to TRBJ2-5, with 7 nucleotides matching TRBD1. The CDR3 covers 16 residues. V shed 5 bases and J 5 bases; nucleotides not matched to a gene: 14. Germline lookup yields CDR1 SGHTA and CDR2 FQGNSA. CDR3 DNA sequence: TGTGCCAGCAGCCCAACCTTTGACAGGGAGAGGGAGACCCAGTACTTC. It is translated as CASSPTFDRERETQYF.

The gene calls are TRBV12-3 or TRBV12-4 and TRBJ2-6; D gene uncertain. V was shortened by 4 bases and J by 0 bases, with 10 bases between the two germline ends. The CDR3 contains 16 residues. The CDR3 nucleotides are TGTGCCAGCAGTTCCCAGGAGCTCTCTGGGGCCAACGTCCTGACTTTC. Its protein is CASSSQELSGANVLTF.

The genes are TRBV3-1 and TRBJ2-4, with 12 bases aligning to TRBD1. The V gene's germline CDR1 is LGHDT and CDR2 YNNKEL (reference sequence). The V and J ends lost 0 bases and 7 bases, in that order; junction bases with no gene match: 13. CDR3 length: 19 amino acids. In nucleotides, the CDR3 is TGTGCCAGCAGCCAAGAGACCGGGACAGGGGGCGGCACGAGGAACATTCAGTACTTC. Translating gives CASSQETGTGGGTRNIQYF.

As to this clonotype: At one end, the junction sequence differs from germline, possibly due to a read error. The chain recombines TRBV4-3 with TRBJ1-6, with 9 bases aligning to TRBD1. The CDR3 has 14 amino acids. Germline V gene data show CDR1 as LGHNA and CDR2 as YSLEER. This CDR3 reads CTSSLGTGYSPLHF. The CDR3 nucleotides are TGCACCAGCAGCCTCGGGACAGGGTATTCACCCCTCCACTTT.

V usage is TRBV11-2 and J usage is TRBJ2-7; 7 bases line up with TRBD1. The V and J ends lost 6 bases and 12 bases, in that order; junction bases with no gene match: 14. This CDR3 has 13 amino acids. In germline, CDR1 is SGHAT, CDR2 FQNNGV. CDR3 in DNA: TGTGCCAGCAGTCCTTTACGGGGACAGTTAGCGTACTTC. Residues: CASSPLRGQLAYF.

The rearrangement links TRBV7-9 to TRBJ2-1, with 13 bases lining up with TRBD2. The DNA matches TRBJ2-7 better at its end, which makes the J call doubtful. This CDR3 spans 16 amino acids. From germline, CDR1 is SEHNR and CDR2 FQNEAQ (reference sequence). The CDR3 nucleotides are TGTGCCAGCAGCCACGGGGGACTAGCGGGAAGGTACGAGCAGTACTTC. It translates to CASSHGGLAGRYEQYF.

This clonotype appeared a few times. The gene calls are TRBV3-1 and TRBJ1-4; D is uncertain. The CDR3 covers 12 residues. Trimming stripped 3 bases from V and 2 bases from J, with 1 base between. Germline CDR1 LGHDT, CDR2 YNNKEL (reference sequence). CDR3 DNA sequence: TGTGCCAGCAGCCAGACTAATGAAAAACTGTTTTTT. Its translation is CASSQTNEKLFF.

This clonotype was counted only a few times. This chain uses TRBV2 with TRBJ2-1; 13 bases agree with TRBD2. Germline V lookup: CDR1 SNHLY, CDR2 FYNNEI. CDR3 length: 16 amino acids. Trimming cost V 1 base and J 4 bases; bases outside gene matches: 1. CDR3 sequence reads: CASSEVTSGGYNEQFF. The CDR3 DNA reads as TGTGCCAGCAGTGAAGTGACTAGCGGGGGGTACAATGAGCAGTTCTTC.

This clonotype has more than one count but fewer than ten. The chain couples TRBV27 to TRBJ2-4; TRBD1 is a possible D gene (5 bases). The V gene's germline CDR1 is MNHEY and CDR2 SMNVEV (reference sequence). V lost 2 bases and J 10 bases, leaving 9 bases between the germline ends. The CDR3 contains 12 residues. The CDR3 region is CASSLVGQIQYF. CDR3 DNA sequence: TGTGCCAGCAGTTTAGTGGGGCAGATTCAGTACTTC.

The chain links TRBV14 to TRBJ2-5, with a tentative D call TRBD2 (5 bases). The germline V gene has CDR1 SGHDN and CDR2 FVKESK. Trimming removed 4 bases from V and 0 bases from J, with 15 bases in between. The CDR3 has 16 amino acids. CDR3 in amino acids: CASSPRELVYQETQYF. The CDR3 nucleotides read TGTGCCAGCAGCCCGAGGGAGCTTGTGTACCAAGAGACCCAGTACTTC.

The chain carries TRBV12-3 or TRBV12-4 and TRBJ2-3; 10 nucleotides agree with TRBD1. With 8 bases clipped from V and 5 bases from J, the junction kept 7 bases outside the gene matches. The CDR3 is made up of 14 amino acids. The DNA of the CDR3 is TGTGCCAGCGTCGGGACAGGGGTTCTAGATACGCAGTATTTT. Translating gives CASVGTGVLDTQYF.